Below, 9 T cell receptor beta chains from the same sample are listed, as sequenced in a study of PD-1 blockade in mismatch repair-deficient tumors. Clones were read by immunoSEQ multiplex PCR, and TCRdb kept only the in-frame ones, dropping some. The data hold about 68,000 clones, with approximately 78% observed a single time. The material sequenced was peripheral blood, taken 2 weeks after starting pembrolizumab. The receptors here all came from an adult with mismatch repair-deficient cancer.

Notes on this clone: The sample carries other DNA sequences with the same CDR3. The V and J genes are TRBV5-1 and TRBJ2-7, with 10 bases identical to TRBD1. Germline trimming cut 1 base from V and 2 bases from J; bases unmatched to any gene: 3. This CDR3 is built from 15 residues. The germline V gene encodes CDR1 SGHRS and CDR2 YFSETQ. The CDR3 sequence is CASSLQGQGTYEQYF. In DNA, the CDR3 is TGCGCCAGCAGCTTGCAGGGACAGGGGACCTACGAGCAGTACTTC.

V is TRBV25-1 and J is TRBJ2-5; no clear D gene. CDR1 and CDR2 (germline): MGHDK, SYGVNS. The CDR3 is made up of 11 amino acids. Trimming left V 4 bases short and J 7 bases short, with 7 bases between. The CDR3 reads CASSAEVTQYF. CDR3 coding DNA: TGTGCCAGCAGTGCTGAGGTGACCCAGTACTTC.

The V and J genes are TRBV2 and TRBJ1-5; D remains ambiguous. CDR3 length equals 13 residues. Trimming cost V 4 bases and J 0 bases, with 4 bases left between them. CDR1 and CDR2 (germline): SNHLY, FYNNEI. CDR3 protein: CASSVYSNQPQHF. The CDR3 DNA reads as TGTGCCAGCAGTGTTTATAGCAATCAGCCCCAGCATTTT.

This sequence joins TRBV4-1 and TRBJ2-1; D gene ambiguous. Deletions cut 2 bases from V and 7 bases from J, with 9 bases between. Germline V gene data show CDR1 as MGHRA and CDR2 as YSYEKL. The CDR3 runs to 13 residues. Written as DNA, the CDR3 is TGCGCCAGCAGCCAAAGGACGAGAAATGAGCAGTTCTTC. As protein: CASSQRTRNEQFF.

This clone was seen only a few times. The CDR3 DNA follows: TGTGCCAGCTCACCAGACGGCGGGGCGGGGAGCACAGATACGCAGTATTTT. Amino acids: CASSPDGGAGSTDTQYF. This rearrangement joins TRBV18 to TRBJ2-3; the D gene is possibly TRBD2 (6 bases). Per germline, CDR1 KGHSH and CDR2 LQKENI. The CDR3 is 17 residues long. Between the trimmed V and J ends, which lost 2 bases and 0 bases, there was a span of 15 bases.

By share, this clone counts as medium-sized. V and J are TRBV5-8 and TRBJ2-7; possibly TRBD2 for D (7 bases). CDR3 size: 15 residues. Germline V gene sequence: CDR1 SGHTS, CDR2 YDEGEE. Trimming removed 1 base from V and 5 bases from J, with 16 bases in between. The CDR3 DNA reads as TGTGCCAGCAGCTTGATCCGGGGGCGGGGGCACGAGCAGTACTTC. It yields the protein CASSLIRGRGHEQYF.

This clone was counted a few times. The chain is built from TRBV2 and TRBJ2-5; TRBD1 aligns across 7 bases. Trimming took 4 bases from V and 6 from J; bases not matched to a gene: 8. This CDR3 is built from 14 residues. Looked up from germline, CDR1 is SNHLY and CDR2 is FYNNEI. CDR3 protein: CASSAPGQYQTQYF. The CDR3 coding sequence is TGTGCCAGCAGTGCACCGGGACAGTACCAGACCCAGTACTTC.

The V call is TRBV11-2, the J call TRBJ2-7; D may correspond to TRBD1 or TRBD2 (5 bases each). Trimming took off 6 bases at V and 9 bases at J, with 12 bases between the two ends. The germline V gene has CDR1 SGHAT and CDR2 FQNNGV. The CDR3 runs 11 residues. Written as DNA, the CDR3 is TGTGCCAGCAGTCAGGGACCCAGGCAGTACTTC. Protein: CASSQGPRQYF.

Regarding this clone: Relative to the germline gene, one junction end is altered; a read error may explain this. This chain uses TRBV10-3 with TRBJ1-2; D uncertain. Germline V gene lookup returns CDR1 ENHRY and CDR2 SYGVKD. The length of the CDR3 is 13 residues. CDR3 DNA: TGTGCCTTCAGAGGCGGGGTCCTGGGTGGCTACACCTTC. Translation gives CAFRGGVLGGYTF.